This TCR beta chain emerged from a study of OX40 agonist ivuxolimab in advanced cancers. In the study overall: Dose-escalation patients were diagnosed with hepatocellular carcinoma, melanoma, renal cell cancer or head and neck cancer. Treatment received earlier with anti-PD-1, anti-PD-L1 or anti-CTLA-4 agents was allowed, and approximately 40% had some.

Systemic immunosuppression or autoimmune disease history was grounds to exclude patients. The method was immunoSEQ multiplex PCR; TCRdb's version includes in-frame clones alone and lacks a portion of them. The profile covers tens of thousands of clones, with almost 85% appearing a single time and 5% taken by the ten largest. V was pared by 2 bases and J by 3 bases, with 14 bases between. Germline CDR1 is SGHRS and CDR2 is YFSETQ. The CDR3 runs 15 residues. The sequenced sample was CD4+ or CD8+ T cells sorted from blood, obtained in a trial of the OX40 agonist ivuxolimab. The receptor was derived from an adult with an advanced solid tumor such as melanoma, head and neck, liver or kidney cancer. This chain uses TRBV5-1 with TRBJ1-2; possibly TRBD1 for D (6 bases). The CDR3 sequence: CASSLQGALDYGYTF. DNA for the CDR3: TGCGCCAGCAGCTTACAGGGAGCCCTAGACTATGGCTACACCTTC.